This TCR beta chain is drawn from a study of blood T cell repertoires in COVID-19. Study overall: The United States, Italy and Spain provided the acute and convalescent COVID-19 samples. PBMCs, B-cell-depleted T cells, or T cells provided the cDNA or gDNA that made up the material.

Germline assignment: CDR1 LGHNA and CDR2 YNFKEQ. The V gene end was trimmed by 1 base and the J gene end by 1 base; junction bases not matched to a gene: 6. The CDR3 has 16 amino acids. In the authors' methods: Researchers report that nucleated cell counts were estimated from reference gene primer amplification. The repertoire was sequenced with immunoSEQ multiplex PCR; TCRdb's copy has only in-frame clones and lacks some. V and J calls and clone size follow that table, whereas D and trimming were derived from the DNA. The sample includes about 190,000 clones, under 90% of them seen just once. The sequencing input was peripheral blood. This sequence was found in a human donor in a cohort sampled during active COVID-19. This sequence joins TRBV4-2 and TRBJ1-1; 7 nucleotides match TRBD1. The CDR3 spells CASSQVGGQKNTEAFF. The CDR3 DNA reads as TGTGCCAGCAGCCAAGTGGGGGGACAGAAGAACACTGAAGCTTTCTTT.